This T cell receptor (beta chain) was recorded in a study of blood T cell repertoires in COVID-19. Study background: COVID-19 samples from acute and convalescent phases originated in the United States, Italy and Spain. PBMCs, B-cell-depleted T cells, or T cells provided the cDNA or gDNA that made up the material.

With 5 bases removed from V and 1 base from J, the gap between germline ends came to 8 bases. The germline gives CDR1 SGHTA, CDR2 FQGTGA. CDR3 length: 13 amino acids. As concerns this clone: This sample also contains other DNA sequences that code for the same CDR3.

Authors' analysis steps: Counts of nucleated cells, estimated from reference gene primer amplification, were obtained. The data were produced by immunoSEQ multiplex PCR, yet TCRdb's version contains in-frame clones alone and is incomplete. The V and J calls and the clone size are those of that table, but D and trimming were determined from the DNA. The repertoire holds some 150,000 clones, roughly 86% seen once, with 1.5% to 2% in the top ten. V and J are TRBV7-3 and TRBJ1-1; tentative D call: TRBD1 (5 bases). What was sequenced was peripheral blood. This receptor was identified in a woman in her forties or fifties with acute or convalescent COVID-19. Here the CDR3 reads CASSLTGNTEAFF. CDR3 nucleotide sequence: TGTGCCAGCAGCCTCACAGGGAACACTGAAGCTTTCTTT.